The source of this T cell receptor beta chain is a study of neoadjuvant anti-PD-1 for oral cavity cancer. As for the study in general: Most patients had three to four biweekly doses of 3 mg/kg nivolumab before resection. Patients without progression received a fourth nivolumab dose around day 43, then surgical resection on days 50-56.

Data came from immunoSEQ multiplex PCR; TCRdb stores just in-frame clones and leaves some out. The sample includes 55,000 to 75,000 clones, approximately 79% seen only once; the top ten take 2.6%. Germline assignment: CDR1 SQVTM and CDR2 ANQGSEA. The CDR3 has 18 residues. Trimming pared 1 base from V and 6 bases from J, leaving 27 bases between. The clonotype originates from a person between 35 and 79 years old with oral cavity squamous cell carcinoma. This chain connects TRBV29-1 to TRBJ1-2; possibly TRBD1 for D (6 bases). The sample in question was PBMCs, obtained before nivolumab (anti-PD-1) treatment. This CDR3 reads CSVEVMGRHQRGVDGYTF. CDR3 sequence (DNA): TGCAGCGTTGAAGTAATGGGACGGCACCAAAGGGGGGTGGATGGCTACACCTTC.